This TCR beta chain comes out of a study of blood T cell repertoires in COVID-19. Background on the study: From the United States, Italy and Spain came samples of acute and convalescent COVID-19.

Looked up from germline, CDR1 is MGHRA and CDR2 is YSYEKL. Trimming left V 1 base short and J 0 bases short, with 10 bases between. The CDR3 is 16 residues long. Assay: immunoSEQ multiplex PCR; the TCRdb copy retains only in-frame clones and omits some. The sample holds 150,000 to 200,000 clones, roughly 83% seen once. V and J are TRBV4-1 and TRBJ1-5; D is uncertain. The TCR originated in a woman older than 75 with active or convalescent COVID-19. Sequencing was carried out using peripheral blood. The CDR3, as DNA: TGCGCCAGCAGCCAAGGGGCAGACGTTAGCAATCAGCCCCAGCATTTT. It yields the protein CASSQGADVSNQPQHF.